What follows are 22 T cell receptor beta chains derived from one specimen sequenced in a study of T cells after yellow fever vaccination. TCRdb passed the 5' RACE reads through MiXCR, listing each CDR3 protein once. The sample lists 500,000 to 650,000 distinct CDR3 sequences; approximately 13% were seen once. The sample consisted of PBMCs, taken on the day of the yellow fever booster vaccination. The receptors stem from a man aged 30 to 39 who received the YFV17D yellow fever vaccine.

This clonotype was seen only a few times. This rearrangement joins TRBV27 to TRBJ2-6, with 7 bases aligning to TRBD1. The V and J ends lost 8 bases and 0 bases, in that order; junction bases with no gene match: 7. This CDR3 is built from 16 residues. Germline values: CDR1 MNHEY, CDR2 SMNVEV (reference sequence). The CDR3 reads CASGWDSSSGANVLTF. The CDR3 DNA follows: TGTGCCAGCGGTTGGGACAGCAGCTCTGGGGCCAACGTCCTGACTTTC.

This clonotype was counted many times. The chain couples TRBV20-1 to TRBJ1-5; the D is unclear. The CDR3 covers 15 residues. Trimming cost V 3 bases and J 0 bases, with 12 bases left between them. The germline CDR1 and CDR2 sequences are DFQATT and SNEGSKA (reference sequence). The CDR3 DNA follows: TGCAGTGCTAGCTTGGATCGCTATAGCAATCAGCCCCAGCATTTT. It specifies CSASLDRYSNQPQHF.

In this sample, this clonotype turned up many times. The J gene is TRBJ2-7, the V gene TRBV29-1, with TRBD1 identical over 8 bases. Trimming took 7 bases from V and 5 from J; bases not matched to a gene: 7. Germline V gene data show CDR1 as SQVTM and CDR2 as ANQGSEA. The CDR3 covers 12 residues. The CDR3 DNA sequence: TGCAGCGACTGGACAGGGCCCCACGAGCAGTACTTC. Its translation: CSDWTGPHEQYF.

This clonotype has ten or more counts. The chain links TRBV25-1 to TRBJ1-3, with a weak D call TRBD1 (5 bases). The CDR3 has 14 residues. The V gene lost 8 bases and the J gene lost 0 bases, with 11 bases spanning the gap. CDR1 and CDR2 (germline): MGHDK, SYGVNS. CDR3 sequence: CASETAGSGNTIYF. The CDR3 coding sequence is TGTGCCAGCGAGACAGCCGGCTCTGGAAACACCATATATTTT.

The chain carries TRBV7-2 and TRBJ1-2, with D hard to call. Germline V CDR1 and CDR2: SGHTA, FQGNSA. The CDR3 spans 13 residues. The ends were cut back, 4 bases at V and 7 bases at J, with 13 bases in the middle. The CDR3 spells CASSSGPGRGYTF. CDR3 nucleotide sequence: TGTGCCAGCAGCTCCGGGCCCGGCCGTGGCTACACCTTC.

There are many counts of this clonotype. The chain carries TRBV12-3 or TRBV12-4 and TRBJ1-5; D gene unclear. V lost 3 bases to trimming and J lost 0 bases, with 6 bases between them. The CDR3 sequence is 14 residues long. In nucleotides, the CDR3 is TGTGCCAGCAGTTTCGGGTATAGCAATCAGCCCCAGCATTTT. Translation: CASSFGYSNQPQHF.

With respect to this clonotype: This may stem from a read error, because a much larger clone lies one nucleotide away. Lacking the conserved final phenylalanine or tryptophan, this CDR3 likely reflects a read error. V is TRBV6-6 and J is TRBJ2-2; D gene ambiguous. Trimming pared 7 bases from V and 7 bases from J, leaving 4 bases between. The CDR3 length is 10 residues. Germline V gene data show CDR1 as MNHNY and CDR2 as SVGAGI (reference sequence). CDR3 nucleotides: TGTGCCAGCATTATCGGGGAGCTGTTTTCT. It codes for CASIIGELFS.

The sample holds a few counts of this clonotype. The chain employs TRBV5-1 and TRBJ2-7, with 10 bases matching TRBD1. This CDR3 has 16 amino acids. Germline values: CDR1 SGHRS, CDR2 YFSETQ. Germline trimming cut 1 base from V and 4 bases from J; bases unmatched to any gene: 8. The CDR3 sequence is CASSLSRQGARYEQYF. CDR3 coding DNA: TGCGCCAGCAGCTTGTCGCGACAGGGGGCGCGGTACGAGCAGTACTTC.

This clonotype appeared many times. The V and J genes are TRBV6-1 and TRBJ1-1, with D tentatively TRBD1 (6 bases). V was trimmed by 5 bases and J by 4 bases, leaving 14 bases between them. The CDR3 consists of 14 residues. CDR1 and CDR2 from the germline V gene are MNHNS and SASEGT. This CDR3 reads CASSPAGAGTEAFF. CDR3 bases: TGTGCCAGCAGTCCCGCGGGGGCGGGCACTGAAGCTTTCTTT.

In this sample, this clonotype turned up many times. The chain uses TRBV5-1 and TRBJ2-2; possibly TRBD1 or TRBD2 for D (5 bases each). Trimming shortened V by 6 bases and J by 3 bases, and 12 bases separated the two germline ends. The CDR3 runs 14 residues. Per germline, CDR1 SGHRS and CDR2 YFSETQ. The DNA for the CDR3 is TGCGCCAGCAAACAGGAGGTGGACACCGGGGAGCTGTTTTTT. Translation: CASKQEVDTGELFF.

The rearrangement uses TRBV28 and TRBJ2-1, with no clear D. Trimming took off 3 bases at V and 10 bases at J, with 13 bases between the two ends. Germline V gives CDR1 MDHEN, CDR2 SYDVKM. This CDR3 is built from 13 residues. As DNA, the CDR3 is TGTGCCAGCAGTTTGGGGTTGCCTGGGGAGCAGTTCTTC. Translating it yields CASSLGLPGEQFF. The full variable domain, in which reference TRBV28 and TRBJ2-1 provide the parts outside the CDR3, is DVKVTQSSRYLVKRTGEKVFLECVQDMDHENMFWYRQDPGLGLRLIYFSYDVKMKEKGDIPEGYSVSREKKERFSLILESASTNQTSMYLCASSLGLPGEQFFGPGTRLTVL.

The rearrangement joins TRBV20-1 to TRBJ2-5, with TRBD2 matching over 8 bases. CDR3 size: 15 residues. Germline V lookup: CDR1 DFQATT, CDR2 SNEGSKA (reference sequence). V shed 5 bases, J shed 5 bases, and the junction held 13 bases outside the gene matches. CDR3 coding DNA: TGCAGTGCTCCCGCCACGGGAGGGCCTTGGGAGACCCAGTACTTC. Protein sequence: CSAPATGGPWETQYF.

The chain's CDR3 is CASSQVVATAQYF. For the CDR3, the DNA is TGTGCCAGCAGCCAAGTTGTCGCCACTGCCCAGTACTTC. This chain joins TRBV3-1 and TRBJ2-7; D not resolved. Germline lookup yields CDR1 LGHDT and CDR2 YNNKEL (reference sequence). Trimming took 1 base from V and 10 from J, leaving 14 bases between them. There are 13 residues in the CDR3.

This clonotype was detected only a few times. Here the CDR3 DNA reads TGTGCCAGCAGCTTCGGGGGATCAGGAGAAAAACTGTTTTTT. Translation: CASSFGGSGEKLFF. The chain couples TRBV7-2 to TRBJ1-4, with D perhaps matching TRBD1 (5 bases). The CDR3 runs to 14 residues. V was shortened by 3 bases and J by 8 bases, with 13 bases between the two germline ends. In germline, CDR1 is SGHTA, CDR2 FQGNSA.

This clonotype was found once. A clone one base away is much larger, so this may be a read error. V usage is TRBV5-6 and J usage is TRBJ2-5; no reliable D call. V was trimmed by 4 bases and J by 6 bases, leaving 16 bases between them. The CDR3 sequence is 14 residues long. The V gene's germline CDR1 is SGHDT and CDR2 YYEEEE. CDR3 region: CASSVVMGPQTQYF. The CDR3 DNA reads as TGTGCCAGCAGCGTAGTTATGGGTCCCCAGACCCAGTACTTC.

The chain links TRBV24-1 to TRBJ2-1, with 7 bases lining up with TRBD1. The CDR3 contains 15 residues. The V and J ends lost 4 bases and 0 bases, in that order; junction bases with no gene match: 2. CDR1 is KGHDR and CDR2 is SFDVKD in the germline V gene. The CDR3 nucleotides are TGTGCCACCAGTGACAGGGGGACCTCCTACAATGAGCAGTTCTTC. This codes for CATSDRGTSYNEQFF.

The chain combines TRBV5-1 with TRBJ2-3; the match to TRBD2 covers 9 bases. Germline CDR1 SGHRS, CDR2 YFSETQ. The CDR3 is 15 residues long. Germline trimming cut 5 bases from V and 0 bases from J; bases unmatched to any gene: 4. The CDR3 here is CASSSAGGSTDTQYF. CDR3 sequence (DNA): TGCGCCAGCAGTTCGGCGGGGGGGAGCACAGATACGCAGTATTTT.

Only a few counts were recorded for this clonotype. The chain links TRBV28 to TRBJ2-2; 7 bases match TRBD2. With V trimmed by 4 bases and J by 4 bases, 21 bases remained unmatched. Germline V gives CDR1 MDHEN, CDR2 SYDVKM. This CDR3 has 20 residues. CDR3 nucleotide sequence: TGTGCCAGCAGTTCCTCGTTGGGAACTGGTTCGGGGAGGGTCACCGGGGAGCTGTTTTTT. Encoded protein: CASSSSLGTGSGRVTGELFF.

This clonotype was recorded at least ten times. The gene calls are TRBV14 and TRBJ2-1; 11 nucleotides match TRBD2. This CDR3 is 15 amino acids long. CDR1 and CDR2 from the germline V gene are SGHDN and FVKESK. Unmatched junction bases numbered 5, after V lost 3 bases and J lost 7 bases. CDR3 bases: TGTGCCAGCAGCCAGGCTAGCGGGAGGAGAAATGAGCAGTTCTTC. It yields the protein CASSQASGRRNEQFF.

V and J are TRBV18 and TRBJ2-5; D unclear. V was clipped by 5 bases and J by 5 bases, with 9 bases between them. Germline CDR1 KGHSH, CDR2 LQKENI. The CDR3 length is 12 residues. The CDR3: CASSKVKETQYF. The CDR3 DNA sequence: TGTGCCAGCTCAAAGGTAAAGGAGACCCAGTACTTC.

The chain is built from TRBV7-8 and TRBJ2-7; 7 bases match TRBD2. Germline-derived CDR1 and CDR2 are SGHVS and FQNEAQ. The CDR3 sequence is 14 residues long. After removal of 1 base from V and 3 bases from J, the junction contained 3 bases not matched to a gene. The DNA for the CDR3 is TGTGCCAGCAGCTTAGAGACTAGCCTCTACGAGCAGTACTTC. It translates to CASSLETSLYEQYF.

This chain connects TRBV12-3 or TRBV12-4 to TRBJ1-1, with D unresolved. The CDR3 runs 12 residues. With 5 bases removed from V and 7 bases from J, the gap between germline ends came to 11 bases. CDR3 nucleotide sequence: TGTGCCAGCAGTCCACGGGTCGGTGAAGCTTTCTTT. Amino acid sequence: CASSPRVGEAFF.